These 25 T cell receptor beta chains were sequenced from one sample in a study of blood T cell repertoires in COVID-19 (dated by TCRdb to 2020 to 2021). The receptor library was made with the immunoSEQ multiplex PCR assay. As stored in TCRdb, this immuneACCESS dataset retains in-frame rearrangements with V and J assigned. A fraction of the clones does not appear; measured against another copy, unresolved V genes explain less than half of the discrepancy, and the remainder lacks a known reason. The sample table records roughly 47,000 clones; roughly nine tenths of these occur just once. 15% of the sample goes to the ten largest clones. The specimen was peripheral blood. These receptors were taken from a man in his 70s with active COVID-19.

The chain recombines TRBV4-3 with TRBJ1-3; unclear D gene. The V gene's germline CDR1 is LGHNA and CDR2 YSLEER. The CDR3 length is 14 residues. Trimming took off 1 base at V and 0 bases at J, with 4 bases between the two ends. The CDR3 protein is CASSQGSSGNTIYF. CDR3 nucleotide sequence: TGCGCCAGCAGCCAAGGGAGCTCTGGAAACACCATATATTTT.

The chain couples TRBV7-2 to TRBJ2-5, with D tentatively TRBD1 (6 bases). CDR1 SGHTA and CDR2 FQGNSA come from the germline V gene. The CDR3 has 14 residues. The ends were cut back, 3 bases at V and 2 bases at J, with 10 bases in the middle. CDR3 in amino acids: CASSFDRRQETQYF. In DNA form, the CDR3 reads TGTGCCAGCAGCTTCGACAGGCGTCAAGAGACCCAGTACTTC. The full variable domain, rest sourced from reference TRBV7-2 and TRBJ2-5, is GAGVSQSPSNKVTEKGKDVELRCDPISGHTALYWYRQSLGQGLEFLIYFQGNSAPDKSGLPSDRFSAERTGGSVSTLTIQRTQQEDSAVYLCASSFDRRQETQYFGPGTRLLVL.

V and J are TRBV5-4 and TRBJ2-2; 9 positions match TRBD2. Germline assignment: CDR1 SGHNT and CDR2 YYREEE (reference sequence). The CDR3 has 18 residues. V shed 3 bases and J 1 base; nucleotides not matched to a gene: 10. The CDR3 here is CASSSPGTSPGNTGELFF. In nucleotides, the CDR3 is TGTGCCAGCAGCTCCCCCGGGACTAGCCCCGGGAACACCGGGGAGCTGTTTTTT.

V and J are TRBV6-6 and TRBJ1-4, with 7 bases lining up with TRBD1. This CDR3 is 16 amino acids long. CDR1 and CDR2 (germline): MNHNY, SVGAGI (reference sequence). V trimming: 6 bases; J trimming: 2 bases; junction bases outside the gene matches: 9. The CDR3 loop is CASSTTGYNTNEKLFF. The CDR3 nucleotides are TGTGCCAGCAGCACGACAGGGTATAATACTAATGAAAAACTGTTTTTT.

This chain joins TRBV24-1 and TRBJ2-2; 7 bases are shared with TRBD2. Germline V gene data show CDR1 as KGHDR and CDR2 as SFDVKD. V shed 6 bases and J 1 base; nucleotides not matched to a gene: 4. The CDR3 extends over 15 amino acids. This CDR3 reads CATSWSGENTGELFF. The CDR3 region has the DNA TGTGCCACCAGTTGGAGCGGGGAGAACACCGGGGAGCTGTTTTTT.

The CDR3 sequence: CASSTVFSGGAGTQYF. CDR3 DNA: TGTGCCAGTAGTACCGTGTTTAGCGGGGGGGCCGGTACGCAGTATTTT. V gene TRBV19 combines with J gene TRBJ2-3; 11 nucleotides agree with TRBD2. The V gene's germline CDR1 is LNHDA and CDR2 SQIVND (reference sequence). The CDR3 sequence is 16 residues long. J lost 8 bases, V lost 4 bases, and 11 bases had no gene match.

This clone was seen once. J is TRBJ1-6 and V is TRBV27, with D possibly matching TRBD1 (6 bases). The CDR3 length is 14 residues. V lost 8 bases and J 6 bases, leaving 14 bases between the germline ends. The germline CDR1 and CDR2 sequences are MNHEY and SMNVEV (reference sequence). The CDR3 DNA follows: TGTGCCAGCGACGGGGGGGCAGGTAATTCACCCCTCCACTTT. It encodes CASDGGAGNSPLHF.

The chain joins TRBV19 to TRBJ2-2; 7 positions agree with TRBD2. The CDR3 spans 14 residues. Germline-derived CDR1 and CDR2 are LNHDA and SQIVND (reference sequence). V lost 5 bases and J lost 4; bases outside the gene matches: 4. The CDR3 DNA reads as TGTGCCAGTAGTTTGGGGAGGGGCACCGGGGAGCTGTTTTTT. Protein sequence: CASSLGRGTGELFF.

The CDR3 loop is CASSQDVASGAANEQFF. As DNA, the CDR3 is TGTGCCAGCAGCCAAGACGTCGCTAGCGGGGCGGCAAATGAGCAGTTCTTC. The chain joins TRBV3-1 (or the pseudogene TRBV3-2) to TRBJ2-1; 9 positions match TRBD2. The CDR3 is 17 residues long. Per germline, CDR1 LGHDT and CDR2 YNNKEL (reference sequence). V shed 0 bases and J 7 bases; nucleotides not matched to a gene: 10.

The CDR3 DNA reads TGTGCCAGCAGCTTAGCGAACAGAAAATACGAGCAGTACTTC. It specifies CASSLANRKYEQYF. The rearrangement links TRBV7-2 to TRBJ2-7, with D uncertain. CDR3 length: 14 residues. The ends were cut back, 0 bases at V and 4 bases at J, with 10 bases in the middle. The V gene's germline CDR1 is SGHTA and CDR2 FQGNSA. Drawing the rest from reference TRBV7-2 and TRBJ2-7, the complete variable domain is GAGVSQSPSNKVTEKGKDVELRCDPISGHTALYWYRQSLGQGLEFLIYFQGNSAPDKSGLPSDRFSAERTGGSVSTLTIQRTQQEDSAVYLCASSLANRKYEQYFGPGTRLTVT.

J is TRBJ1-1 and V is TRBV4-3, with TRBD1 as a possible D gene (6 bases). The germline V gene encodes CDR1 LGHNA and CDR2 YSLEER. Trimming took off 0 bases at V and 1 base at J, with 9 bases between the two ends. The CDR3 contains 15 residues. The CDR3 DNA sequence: TGCGCCAGCAGCCAAGAGTGGACAGCGAACACTGAAGCTTTCTTT. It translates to CASSQEWTANTEAFF.

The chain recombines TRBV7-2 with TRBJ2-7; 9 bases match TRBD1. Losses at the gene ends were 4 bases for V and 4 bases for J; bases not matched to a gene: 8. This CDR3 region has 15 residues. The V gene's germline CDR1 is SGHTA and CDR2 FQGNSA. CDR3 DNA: TGTGCCAGCAGCTCAACAGGGGGCGGAGGGTACGAGCAGTACTTC. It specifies CASSSTGGGGYEQYF.

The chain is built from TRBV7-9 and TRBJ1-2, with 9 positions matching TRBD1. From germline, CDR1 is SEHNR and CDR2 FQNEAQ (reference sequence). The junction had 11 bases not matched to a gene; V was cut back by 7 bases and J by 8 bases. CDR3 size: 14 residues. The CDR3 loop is CASTETQGAGGYTF. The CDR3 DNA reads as TGTGCCAGCACTGAGACACAGGGGGCAGGGGGCTACACCTTC.

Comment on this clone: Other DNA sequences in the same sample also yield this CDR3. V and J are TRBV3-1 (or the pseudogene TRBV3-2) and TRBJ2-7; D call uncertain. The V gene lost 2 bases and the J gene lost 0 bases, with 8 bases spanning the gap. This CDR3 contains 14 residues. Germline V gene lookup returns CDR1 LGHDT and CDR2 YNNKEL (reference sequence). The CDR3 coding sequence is TGTGCCAGCAGCCAACGCGGAAGCTCCTACGAGCAGTACTTC. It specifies CASSQRGSSYEQYF.

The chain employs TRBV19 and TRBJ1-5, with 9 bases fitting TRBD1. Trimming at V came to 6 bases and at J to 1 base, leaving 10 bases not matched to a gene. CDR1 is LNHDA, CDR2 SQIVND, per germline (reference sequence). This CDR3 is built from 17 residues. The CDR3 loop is CASRTTGGAWSNQPQHF. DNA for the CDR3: TGTGCCAGTAGGACTACAGGGGGCGCATGGAGCAATCAGCCCCAGCATTTT.

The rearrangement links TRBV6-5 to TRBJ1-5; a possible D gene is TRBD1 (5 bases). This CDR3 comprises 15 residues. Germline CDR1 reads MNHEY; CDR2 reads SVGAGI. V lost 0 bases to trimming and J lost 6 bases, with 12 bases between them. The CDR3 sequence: CASSYSGGGSQPQHF. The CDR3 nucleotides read TGTGCCAGCAGTTACTCGGGTGGGGGGAGTCAGCCCCAGCATTTT.

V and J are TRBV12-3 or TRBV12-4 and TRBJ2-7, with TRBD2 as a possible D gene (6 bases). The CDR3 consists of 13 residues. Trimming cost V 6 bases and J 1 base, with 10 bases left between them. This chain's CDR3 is CASSRDSSYEQYF. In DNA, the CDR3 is TGTGCCAGCAGCCGGGACTCGTCCTACGAGCAGTACTTC.

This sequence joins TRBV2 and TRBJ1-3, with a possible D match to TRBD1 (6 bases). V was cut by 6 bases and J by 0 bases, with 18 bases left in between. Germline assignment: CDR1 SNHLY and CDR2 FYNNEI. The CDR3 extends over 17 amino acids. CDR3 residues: CASRILRQESSGNTIYF. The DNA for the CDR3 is TGTGCCAGCAGAATCCTTCGACAGGAAAGCTCTGGAAACACCATATATTTT. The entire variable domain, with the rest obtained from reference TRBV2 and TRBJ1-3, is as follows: EPEVTQTPSHQVTQMGQEVILRCVPISNHLYFYWYRQILGQKVEFLVSFYNNEISEKSEIFDDQFSVERPDGSNFTLKIRSTKLEDSAMYFCASRILRQESSGNTIYFGEGSWLTVV.

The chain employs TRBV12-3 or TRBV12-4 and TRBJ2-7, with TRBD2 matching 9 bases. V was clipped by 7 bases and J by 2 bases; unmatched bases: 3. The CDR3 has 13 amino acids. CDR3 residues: CASKRGATYEQYF. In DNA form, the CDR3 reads TGTGCCAGCAAGCGGGGGGCAACCTACGAGCAGTACTTC.

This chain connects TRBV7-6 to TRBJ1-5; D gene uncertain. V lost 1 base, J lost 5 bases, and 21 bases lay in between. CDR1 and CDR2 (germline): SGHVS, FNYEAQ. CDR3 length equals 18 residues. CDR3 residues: CASSLGAGGWGNDQPQHF. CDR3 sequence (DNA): TGTGCCAGCAGCTTAGGGGCGGGAGGCTGGGGTAATGATCAGCCCCAGCATTTT.

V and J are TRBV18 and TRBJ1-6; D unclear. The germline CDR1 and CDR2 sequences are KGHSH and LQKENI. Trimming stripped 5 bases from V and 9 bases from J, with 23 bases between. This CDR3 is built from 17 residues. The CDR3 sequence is CASSSTTESANFSPLHF. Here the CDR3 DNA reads TGTGCCAGCTCATCCACTACGGAATCCGCGAATTTTTCACCCCTCCACTTT.

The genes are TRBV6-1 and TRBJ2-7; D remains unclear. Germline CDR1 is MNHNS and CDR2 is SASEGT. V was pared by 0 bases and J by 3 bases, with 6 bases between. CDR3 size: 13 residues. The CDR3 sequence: CASSEAGNYEQYF. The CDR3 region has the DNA TGTGCCAGCAGTGAAGCGGGCAACTACGAGCAGTACTTC.

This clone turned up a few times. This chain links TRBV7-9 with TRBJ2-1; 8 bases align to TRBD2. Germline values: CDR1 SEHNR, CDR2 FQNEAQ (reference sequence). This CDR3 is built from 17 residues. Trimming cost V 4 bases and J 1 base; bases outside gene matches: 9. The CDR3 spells CASSSEPGTRSYNEQFF. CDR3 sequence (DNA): TGTGCCAGCAGCTCGGAGCCTGGGACTAGATCCTACAATGAGCAGTTCTTC. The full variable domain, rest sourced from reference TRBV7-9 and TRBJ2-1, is DTGVSQNPRHKITKRGQNVTFRCDPISEHNRLYWYRQTLGQGPEFLTYFQNEAQLEKSRLLSDRFSAERPKGSFSTLEIQRTEQGDSAMYLCASSSEPGTRSYNEQFFGPGTRLTVL.

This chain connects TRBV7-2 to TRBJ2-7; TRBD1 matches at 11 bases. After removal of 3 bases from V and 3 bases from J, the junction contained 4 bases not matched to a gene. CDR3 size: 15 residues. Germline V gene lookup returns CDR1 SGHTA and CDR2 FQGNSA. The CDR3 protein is CASSFSGTGGYEQYF. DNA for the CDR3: TGTGCCAGCAGCTTTTCCGGGACAGGGGGCTACGAGCAGTACTTC. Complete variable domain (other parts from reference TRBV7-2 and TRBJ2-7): GAGVSQSPSNKVTEKGKDVELRCDPISGHTALYWYRQSLGQGLEFLIYFQGNSAPDKSGLPSDRFSAERTGGSVSTLTIQRTQQEDSAVYLCASSFSGTGGYEQYFGPGTRLTVT.

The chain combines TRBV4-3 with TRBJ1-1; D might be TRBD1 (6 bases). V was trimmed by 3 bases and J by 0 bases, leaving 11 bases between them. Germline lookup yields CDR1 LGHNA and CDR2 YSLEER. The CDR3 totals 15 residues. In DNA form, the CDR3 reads TGCGCCAGCAGCCAGGCCAGGGGACTGAACACTGAAGCTTTCTTT. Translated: CASSQARGLNTEAFF.